This is a list of T cell receptor beta chains from one sample in a study of blood T cell repertoires in COVID-19. Clones were sequenced by immunoSEQ multiplex PCR, and TCRdb holds only the in-frame ones, with some missing. The data contain roughly 220,000 clones, 86% of them singletons. Sequenced sample: PBMCs or T cells enriched from blood (not recorded which). Source of these receptors: a middle-aged woman with acute COVID-19. The CDR3 runs from the conserved cysteine through the conserved F or W. The D gene is left open where the match is weak. Not every row has a clone size; where given, it reads once, few, many or a size class.

clone_size	d_call	v_call	j_call	cdr3_aa	cdr3_nt
-	-	TRBV21-1	TRBJ2-7	CASLIPFRDRVYEQYF	TGTGCCAGCTTAATCCCATTCCGGGACAGGGTATACGAGCAGTACTTC
-	TRBD1	TRBV5-6	TRBJ2-7	CASSSRSTGEEQYF	TGTGCCAGCAGCTCGCGATCGACAGGGGAAGAGCAGTACTTC
few	TRBD1	TRBV5-1	TRBJ1-6	CASSVGDRGGNSPLHF	TGCGCCAGCAGCGTAGGGGACAGGGGAGGGAATTCACCCCTCCACTTT
-	-	TRBV6-1	TRBJ2-3	CASSEALAVQVYF	TGTGCCAGCAGTGAAGCGCTTGCGGTACAGGTGTATTTT
-	TRBD1	TRBV3-1/TRBV3-2	TRBJ1-5	CASSQSDRVGQPQHF	TGTGCCAGCAGCCAATCAGACAGGGTTGGTCAGCCCCAGCATTTT
-	TRBD1	TRBV5-6	TRBJ1-2	CASSANRGVKGRHGYTF	TGTGCCAGCAGTGCAAACAGGGGAGTAAAGGGGAGACATGGCTACACCTTC
-	-	TRBV6-1	TRBJ1-1	CASSEWARGGTEAFF	TGTGCCAGCAGTGAGTGGGCCAGGGGAGGGACTGAAGCTTTCTTT
-	TRBD2	TRBV3-1/TRBV3-2	TRBJ2-3	CASSTTSGGTDTQYF	TGTGCCAGCAGTACAACTAGCGGGGGAACAGATACGCAGTATTTT
-	-	TRBV7-6	TRBJ1-3	CASSLDAGAAGNTIYF	TGTGCCAGCAGCTTAGATGCGGGGGCCGCTGGAAACACCATATATTTT
few	-	TRBV21-1	TRBJ1-2	CASPSYGYTF	TGTGCCAGCCCTTCCTATGGCTACACCTTC
-	TRBD1	TRBV28	TRBJ1-5	CASTLDRGYSNQPQHF	TGTGCCAGCACCCTTGACAGGGGGTATAGCAATCAGCCCCAGCATTTT
-	TRBD1	TRBV18	TRBJ2-7	CASSPQQGVHEQYF	TGTGCCAGCTCACCGCAACAGGGGGTACACGAGCAGTACTTC
-	-	TRBV11-2	TRBJ2-1	CASSLGLVNEQFF	TGTGCCAGCAGCTTAGGACTAGTCAATGAGCAGTTCTTC
-	TRBD1	TRBV15	TRBJ1-1	CATSRTGTGGTEAFF	TGTGCCACCAGCAGAACCGGGACAGGGGGCACTGAAGCTTTCTTT
-	-	TRBV12-3/TRBV12-4	TRBJ1-1	CASSPAGLTEAFF	TGTGCCAGCAGTCCCGCAGGGTTGACTGAAGCTTTCTTT
-	TRBD2	TRBV6-5	TRBJ2-7	CASSYVAGGRYEQYF	TGTGCCAGCAGTTATGTAGCGGGGGGGCGGTACGAGCAGTACTTC
-	-	TRBV19	TRBJ1-5	CASSVSRVQPQHF	TGTGCCAGTAGTGTCAGCAGGGTGCAGCCCCAGCATTTT
-	TRBD2	TRBV5-1	TRBJ2-1	CASSLSGTSGTEQFF	TGCGCCAGCAGCTTATCCGGGACTAGTGGGACTGAGCAGTTCTTC
-	-	TRBV2	TRBJ1-6	CASSVGGRDNSPLHF	TGTGCCAGCAGTGTCGGGGGGCGAGATAATTCACCCCTCCACTTT
-	-	TRBV7-2	TRBJ1-1	CASSLSGMRNTEAFF	TGTGCCAGCAGCTTATCCGGGATGCGGAACACTGAAGCTTTCTTT
-	TRBD2	TRBV5-4	TRBJ2-1	CAGDRGGEQFF	TGTGCCGGAGACCGGGGAGGGGAGCAGTTCTTC
-	TRBD2	TRBV7-6	TRBJ2-2	CASSRPDLLGRDTGELFF	TGTGCCAGCAGCCGGCCTGACCTCCTTGGGAGGGACACCGGGGAGCTGTTTTTT
-	TRBD1	TRBV6-5	TRBJ2-2	CASSQTGAGELFF	TGTGCCAGCAGTCAAACAGGGGCCGGGGAGCTGTTTTTT
-	TRBD2	TRBV11-1	TRBJ2-1	CASTSGGRTYNEQFF	TGTGCCAGCACCTCGGGGGGGCGGACCTACAATGAGCAGTTCTTC
-	-	TRBV2	TRBJ1-4	CASSVRDSNEKLFF	TGTGCCAGCAGTGTCAGGGACTCTAATGAAAAACTGTTTTTT
-	TRBD1	TRBV29-1	TRBJ2-3	CSVLRTGRTDTQYF	TGCAGCGTCCTCAGGACAGGTCGCACAGATACGCAGTATTTT
-	-	TRBV19	TRBJ1-5	CASSSPEWRPQHF	TGTGCCAGTAGTTCCCCGGAGTGGAGGCCCCAGCATTTT
-	-	TRBV7-9	TRBJ1-5	CASNELTGSQPQHF	TGTGCCAGCAACGAACTTACAGGGAGTCAGCCCCAGCATTTT
-	TRBD2	TRBV19	TRBJ2-2	CASSSWTSGGNGELFF	TGTGCCAGTAGTTCGTGGACTAGCGGGGGTAACGGGGAGCTGTTTTTT
-	TRBD1	TRBV2	TRBJ2-5	CASSTGQILQYF	TGTGCCAGCAGTACGGGACAGATTCTTCAGTACTTC
-	-	TRBV6-4	TRBJ1-5	CASSSQFNQPQHF	TGTGCCAGCTCTAGTCAGTTTAATCAGCCCCAGCATTTT
-	-	TRBV7-8	TRBJ1-1	CASSSYRNTEAFF	TGTGCCAGCAGCTCATACAGGAACACTGAAGCTTTCTTT
-	TRBD2	TRBV6-1	TRBJ2-3	CASSGRLAGGPGDTQYF	TGTGCCAGCAGTGGCCGACTAGCGGGGGGGCCGGGAGATACGCAGTATTTT
once	-	TRBV7-3	TRBJ2-6	CASSSFSGANVLTF	TGTGCCAGCAGCAGCTTCTCTGGGGCCAACGTCCTGACTTTC
-	TRBD1	TRBV2	TRBJ2-1	CASNWQQGHEQFF	TGTGCCAGTAATTGGCAACAGGGGCATGAGCAGTTCTTC
-	-	TRBV7-9	TRBJ1-5	CASSLGGQPQHF	TGTGCCAGCAGCTTAGGGGGCCAGCCCCAGCATTTT
-	-	TRBV27	TRBJ1-1	CASSSRENTEAFF	TGTGCCAGCAGTTCCCGGGAGAACACTGAAGCTTTCTTT
-	-	TRBV11-2	TRBJ1-1	CASSSWNGGEAFF	TGTGCCAGCAGCTCATGGAACGGGGGAGAAGCTTTCTTT
-	TRBD1	TRBV18	TRBJ2-1	CASSPGQGARSYNEQFF	TGTGCCAGCTCACCGGGACAGGGGGCTCGTTCCTACAATGAGCAGTTCTTC
-	-	TRBV6-5	TRBJ2-3	CASSYSSHSDTQYF	TGTGCCAGCAGTTACTCGTCCCACTCAGATACGCAGTATTTT
-	TRBD2	TRBV9	TRBJ2-3	CASSITSGGSTDTQYF	TGTGCCAGCAGCATTACTAGCGGGGGGAGCACAGATACGCAGTATTTT
-	-	TRBV30	TRBJ1-1	CAWSRLPPRVEAFF	TGTGCCTGGAGTCGGTTACCTCCTCGGGTTGAAGCTTTCTTT
-	TRBD1	TRBV20-1	TRBJ1-2	CSASIGTGGGYGYTF	TGCAGTGCTAGTATCGGGACAGGGGGTGGCTATGGCTACACCTTC
-	-	TRBV6-5	TRBJ1-5	CASSYGQNQPQHF	TGTGCCAGCAGTTACGGACAGAATCAGCCCCAGCATTTT
-	-	TRBV7-8	TRBJ1-2	CASSLAAAGSYGYTF	TGTGCCAGCAGCTTAGCGGCTGCAGGCTCCTATGGCTACACCTTC
-	TRBD1	TRBV9	TRBJ1-1	CASSAGGQGKSEAFF	TGTGCCAGCAGCGCCGGAGGACAGGGCAAGTCTGAAGCTTTCTTT
-	TRBD1	TRBV30	TRBJ1-2	CACTQGPTGADGYTF	TGTGCCTGCACACAAGGCCCTACAGGGGCTGATGGCTACACCTTC
-	TRBD1	TRBV7-3	TRBJ2-3	CASSPGTARQDTQYF	TGTGCCAGCAGCCCCGGGACAGCGAGACAAGATACGCAGTATTTT
-	-	TRBV24-1	TRBJ1-1	CATSLTGNTEAFF	TGTGCCACCAGTTTAACGGGGAACACTGAAGCTTTCTTT
-	TRBD2	TRBV27	TRBJ2-2	CASSQLAGTTGELFF	TGTGCCAGCTCCCAGCTAGCGGGCACCACCGGGGAGCTGTTTTTT
-	-	TRBV19	TRBJ2-2	CASSIGVNTGELFF	TGTGCCAGTAGTATCGGAGTGAACACCGGGGAGCTGTTTTTT
-	-	TRBV6-5	TRBJ2-2	CASSYEGRGTGELFF	TGTGCCAGCAGTTACGAGGGTAGAGGCACCGGGGAGCTGTTTTTT
-	TRBD2	TRBV27	TRBJ2-3	CASSLLIAGGPPPSDTQYF	TGTGCCAGCAGTTTATTAATAGCGGGGGGGCCTCCGCCCTCAGATACGCAGTATTTT
few	TRBD2	TRBV24-1	TRBJ2-2	CATSDFGTSGGAHDPYTGELFF	TGTGCCACCAGTGATTTCGGGACTAGCGGGGGGGCCCACGACCCTTACACCGGGGAGCTGTTTTTT
-	TRBD2	TRBV3-1/TRBV3-2	TRBJ2-7	CASSQVAGGTYEQYF	TGTGCCAGCAGCCAAGTAGCGGGGGGCACTTACGAGCAGTACTTC
-	-	TRBV5-1	TRBJ1-2	CASSLDTGSDYGYTF	TGCGCCAGCAGCTTGGATACGGGGTCGGACTATGGCTACACCTTC
few	TRBD1	TRBV10-3	TRBJ1-1	CAISRQGMNTEAFF	TGTGCCATCAGTCGACAGGGGATGAACACTGAAGCTTTCTTT
-	-	TRBV11-2	TRBJ2-3	CASSLDRTGTDTQYF	TGTGCCAGCAGCTTAGACCGGACAGGCACAGATACGCAGTATTTT